This T cell receptor (beta chain) appears in the sequencing data of a study of cytomegalovirus exposure and HLA in healthy donors. Study in general: Among the 398 genotyped donors, 70% to 90% were placed in the Caucasian-associated ancestry cluster. General study findings and limits: Researchers catalogued roughly 170 TCR beta chains as cytomegalovirus-associated. Some V segments (TRBV6-2 and TRBV6-3 among them) were excluded as indistinguishable. A later analysis reportedly found fewer N-insertions in an Asian-associated ancestry cluster than the approximately 700-donor mean.

With respect to this clone: Its antigen is unknown.

Amplification used 60 Vbeta primers and 13 Jbeta primers. Libraries were prepared by immunoSEQ multiplex PCR; TCRdb keeps only in-frame clonotypes and omits some of them. The table shows approximately 170,000 clones, with roughly 67% occurring only once. The CDR3 loop spans 13 amino acids. The V gene lost 6 bases and the J gene lost 4 bases, with 12 bases spanning the gap. Germline loops: CDR1 SEHNR, CDR2 FQNEAQ (reference sequence). This clonotype originated in a woman between 18 and 29 years old in good health and CMV-seropositive. Sequencing was carried out using PBMCs. V is TRBV7-9 and J is TRBJ1-1; D might be TRBD1 (5 bases). CDR3 bases: TGTGCCAGCAGATACGGGACTGTCACTGAAGCTTTCTTT. It codes for CASRYGTVTEAFF.